The sequence of this TCR beta chain was determined in a study of cytomegalovirus exposure and HLA in healthy donors. Study-wide points: In the roughly 130 validation repertoires, a later analysis found that first-cohort TCR clusters tended to co-occur.

Concerning this clone: What it recognizes is unknown.

Clones were sequenced by immunoSEQ multiplex PCR, and TCRdb holds only the in-frame ones, with some missing. The sample has over 150,000 clones, about 85% seen once. J gave up 6 bases and V 4 bases, and 3 bases lay outside the gene matches. There are 14 residues in the CDR3. Germline values: CDR1 SGHDT, CDR2 YYEEEE. This receptor was obtained from a man in his late teens or twenties in good health and CMV-seropositive. The sequenced sample consisted of PBMCs. The J gene is TRBJ2-2, the V gene TRBV5-6, with 10 bases identical to TRBD2. The CDR3 bases are TGTGCCAGCAGCCAGGGGACTAGCGCCGGGGAGCTGTTTTTT. Translated, it gives CASSQGTSAGELFF.